The 8 T cell receptor beta chains below come from one sample, sequenced in a study of T cells after yellow fever vaccination. TCRdb re-called the 5' RACE reads with MiXCR, one entry per CDR3 protein. The profile covers 300,000 or so distinct CDR3 sequences, with 8.7% appearing a single time and about 3.7% taken by the ten largest. The sequenced sample was CD4+ T cells sorted from PBMCs, obtained 5 days after the yellow fever booster vaccination. The origin of the receptors is a young man who received the YFV17D yellow fever vaccine.

This clonotype was observed at least ten times. This chain links TRBV10-3 with TRBJ1-1; TRBD1 matches at 10 bases. V was pared by 7 bases and J by 0 bases, with 11 bases of the junction left unmatched. The CDR3 is 17 amino acids. The V gene's germline CDR1 is ENHRY and CDR2 SYGVKD. CDR3 coding DNA: TGTGCCATCAAAACGCCGGGACAGGGGCTCATGAACACTGAAGCTTTCTTT. Translating it yields CAIKTPGQGLMNTEAFF.

About this clonotype itself: A read error may explain this, as a much larger clone is one base away. A read error is likely, as this CDR3 ends without the conserved phenylalanine or tryptophan. The V gene is TRBV7-2, the J gene TRBJ1-3, with D unclear. With 4 bases removed from V and 3 bases from J, the gap between germline ends came to 13 bases. The CDR3 length is 15 residues. CDR1 and CDR2 from the germline V gene are SGHTA and FQGNSA. The CDR3 spells CASSSQNLLGNTIYI. The CDR3 DNA reads as TGTGCCAGCAGCTCCCAAAACCTGCTTGGAAACACCATATATATT.

The V and J genes are TRBV10-3 and TRBJ1-5; unclear D gene. Germline CDR1 and CDR2: ENHRY and SYGVKD. The CDR3 runs 13 residues. V was trimmed by 3 bases and J by 6 bases, leaving 9 bases between them. The CDR3 region is CAISDPDGQPQHF. CDR3 sequence (DNA): TGTGCCATCAGTGACCCGGACGGTCAGCCCCAGCATTTT.

This chain uses TRBV24-1 with TRBJ1-2; 11 bases map to TRBD1. The CDR3 is made up of 15 amino acids. Germline V gives CDR1 KGHDR, CDR2 SFDVKD. V shed 2 bases, J shed 8 bases, and the junction held 6 bases outside the gene matches. CDR3 loop: CATSDSTDRGRGYTF. The CDR3 DNA sequence: TGTGCCACCAGTGATTCTACGGACAGGGGGCGAGGCTACACCTTC.

In its sample, this clonotype was seen a few times. The V and J genes are TRBV6-5 and TRBJ2-5; D is possibly TRBD2 (6 bases). Trimming took 7 bases from V and 8 from J, leaving 11 bases between them. Germline V gene data show CDR1 as MNHEY and CDR2 as SVGAGI. The CDR3 runs to 11 residues. CDR3 region: CASNSGGTQYF. In DNA form, the CDR3 reads TGTGCCAGCAACTCCGGGGGTACCCAGTACTTC.

The count of this clonotype is one. The CDR3 ends on some other residue instead of the conserved phenylalanine or tryptophan, so this is likely a read error. The DNA is omitted, as the CDR3 cannot be located on it reliably, and the CDR3 follows TCRdb's listing. This chain links TRBV2 with TRBJ2-4; the DNA was not used to check the table's D call, TRBD2. Per the germline V gene, CDR1 is SNHLY and CDR2 is FYNNEI. With termini counted, the CDR3 has 13 amino acids. The chain's CDR3 is CASSEALRDSPGI.

This clonotype showed up just a few times. One junction end disagrees with the germline gene, perhaps due to a read error. V usage is TRBV12-3 or TRBV12-4 and J usage is TRBJ2-4, with 8 bases that match TRBD1. The CDR3 contains 13 residues. The CDR3 DNA sequence: TGTGCCAGCAGTTACGGACAGGGCACTAGTCTACTCTTC. Translation: CASSYGQGTSLLF.

This chain links TRBV12-5 with TRBJ1-5; TRBD1 might be the D (5 bases). Germline V gene data show CDR1 as LGHNT and CDR2 as FRNRAP. There are 19 residues in the CDR3. V was shortened by 0 bases and J by 2 bases, with 20 bases between the two germline ends. This CDR3 is CASGLVSRGLRVGNQPQHF. In DNA, the CDR3 is TGTGCTAGTGGTTTGGTAAGCCGGGGCCTCCGGGTGGGCAATCAGCCCCAGCATTTT.